The present T cell receptor (beta chain) was sequenced within a study of blood T cell repertoires in COVID-19. Whole-study context: The cDNA or gDNA used as material had been derived from T cells, B-cell-depleted T cells, or PBMCs.

Measured with immunoSEQ multiplex PCR; TCRdb has only the in-frame clones, and not every one. The data hold approximately 25,000 clones, with around 86% observed a single time. Per germline, CDR1 LGHNA and CDR2 YSLEER. V was pared by 0 bases and J by 4 bases, with 12 bases between. The CDR3 is made up of 15 amino acids. This sequence originates from a man in his forties or fifties with active COVID-19. The chain is built from TRBV4-3 and TRBJ1-1; maybe TRBD1 (6 bases). Input material: peripheral blood. This CDR3 is CASSQDRGSGTEAFF. As DNA, the CDR3 is TGCGCCAGCAGCCAAGACAGGGGCTCGGGCACTGAAGCTTTCTTT.